Each of the 17 T cell receptor beta chains below was sequenced from the same sample in a study of cytomegalovirus exposure and HLA in healthy donors. PCR was performed using 60 Vbeta and 13 Jbeta primers. The data were produced by immunoSEQ multiplex PCR, yet TCRdb's version contains in-frame clones alone and is incomplete. The sample contains about 130,000 clones, 79% of which appear only once. What was sequenced was PBMCs. The receptor source for this set is a middle-aged man in good health and CMV-seropositive.

The J gene is TRBJ1-1, the V gene TRBV28, with a weak D call TRBD1 (5 bases). The germline gives CDR1 MDHEN, CDR2 SYDVKM. Trimming took 6 bases from V and 9 from J, leaving 11 bases between them. This CDR3 contains 11 residues. The CDR3 DNA reads as TGTGCCAGCAGGACGGGGGGGAAAGCTTTCTTT. As protein: CASRTGGKAFF.

The J gene is TRBJ1-1, the V gene TRBV7-9; TRBD1 agrees at 8 bases. Germline V gene lookup returns CDR1 SEHNR and CDR2 FQNEAQ (reference sequence). After removal of 5 bases from V and 8 bases from J, the junction contained 7 bases not matched to a gene. The CDR3 runs to 13 residues. CDR3 region: CASSDTGGAEAFF. In DNA form, the CDR3 reads TGTGCCAGCAGCGACACAGGGGGGGCCGAAGCTTTCTTT.

The chain recombines TRBV19 with TRBJ2-7; 7 bases are shared with TRBD1. This CDR3 comprises 13 residues. V lost 8 bases, J lost 7 bases, and 11 bases stayed unmatched. CDR1 is LNHDA, CDR2 SQIVND, per germline (reference sequence). CDR3 nucleotide sequence: TGTGCCAGTCAAAGACAGGGCCGCGGAGAGCAGTACTTC. Translation: CASQRQGRGEQYF.

The rearrangement uses TRBV5-4 and TRBJ2-7; 9 bases are shared with TRBD1. This CDR3 has 15 amino acids. Trimming took 5 bases from V and 3 from J; bases not matched to a gene: 9. Germline V gene data show CDR1 as SGHNT and CDR2 as YYREEE (reference sequence). The CDR3 loop is CASRPGTGPNYEQYF. The CDR3 nucleotides are TGTGCCAGCAGACCCGGGACAGGGCCCAACTACGAGCAGTACTTC.

The sample holds one count of this clone. This sequence joins TRBV2 and TRBJ2-7; TRBD2 matches 9 bases. This CDR3 has 18 residues. With 5 bases clipped from V and 0 bases from J, the junction kept 14 bases outside the gene matches. Germline loops: CDR1 SNHLY, CDR2 FYNNEI. This CDR3 reads CASSFPLGTSGLSYEQYF. In nucleotides, the CDR3 is TGTGCCAGCAGTTTCCCACTGGGCACTAGCGGGCTCTCCTACGAGCAGTACTTC.

This clone showed up just once. The V call is TRBV2, the J call TRBJ1-5; D may be TRBD1 (5 bases). Trimming stripped 0 bases from V and 2 bases from J, with 11 bases between. Per the germline V gene, CDR1 is SNHLY and CDR2 is FYNNEI. This CDR3 has 16 amino acids. CDR3 DNA sequence: TGTGCCAGCAGTGAAGCGCGGCAAGGGGGCAATCAGCCCCAGCATTTT. Its protein is CASSEARQGGNQPQHF. The full variable domain, with the rest looked up from reference TRBV2 and TRBJ1-5, is EPEVTQTPSHQVTQMGQEVILRCVPISNHLYFYWYRQILGQKVEFLVSFYNNEISEKSEIFDDQFSVERPDGSNFTLKIRSTKLEDSAMYFCASSEARQGGNQPQHFGDGTRLSIL.

The V gene is TRBV19, the J gene TRBJ2-6, with 8 bases lining up with TRBD1. The CDR3 runs 17 residues. After removal of 10 bases from V and 0 bases from J, the junction contained 11 bases not matched to a gene. Germline CDR1 reads LNHDA; CDR2 reads SQIVND (reference sequence). CDR3 nucleotide sequence: TGTGCCACCGGGGGACAGGCGCTAGGCTCTGGGGCCAACGTCCTGACTTTC. It encodes CATGGQALGSGANVLTF.

The chain joins TRBV10-3 to TRBJ2-1; D may be TRBD2 (5 bases). The germline V gene encodes CDR1 ENHRY and CDR2 SYGVKD. There are 13 residues in the CDR3. With 2 bases removed from V and 10 bases from J, the gap between germline ends came to 12 bases. The CDR3 DNA reads as TGTGCCATCAGTGAGAGTTGGGCGGGCGAGCAGTTCTTC. Amino acids: CAISESWAGEQFF.

V usage is TRBV21-1 and J usage is TRBJ2-7; the table's D call, TRBD1, was not checked against the DNA. TRBV21-1 is a listed pseudogene. The length of the CDR3 is 20 residues. The CDR3 DNA follows: TGTGCCAGCAGCAAACCCCACAAAGCCCAGACCGGGACAGGGGCCTACGAGCAGTACTTC. This codes for CASSKPHKAQTGTGAYEQYF.

The chain employs TRBV11-2 and TRBJ1-1, with TRBD1 matching 11 bases. Trimming at V came to 6 bases and at J to 5 bases, leaving 14 bases not matched to a gene. The CDR3 has 17 residues. The germline CDR1 and CDR2 sequences are SGHAT and FQNNGV. The CDR3 bases are TGTGCCAGCAGTCCTTGGACAGGGGGCGTAATCTCAACTGAAGCTTTCTTT. Translation gives CASSPWTGGVISTEAFF.

The table lists this clone with a count of one. This chain uses TRBV6-5 with TRBJ2-7; no clear D. From germline, CDR1 is MNHEY and CDR2 SVGAGI. Trimming shortened V by 4 bases and J by 0 bases, and 13 bases separated the two germline ends. The CDR3 loop spans 15 amino acids. The CDR3 reads CASSSTVTISYEQYF. DNA for the CDR3: TGTGCCAGCAGTTCCACTGTTACGATCTCCTACGAGCAGTACTTC.

The chain carries TRBV18 and TRBJ1-1; the D gene is possibly TRBD1 (6 bases). V was clipped by 6 bases and J by 1 base, with 12 bases between them. Germline-derived CDR1 and CDR2 are KGHSH and LQKENI. The CDR3 is 14 amino acids. The CDR3 is CASSQQGENTEAFF. DNA for the CDR3: TGTGCCAGCTCTCAACAGGGAGAGAACACTGAAGCTTTCTTT.

The chain employs TRBV5-6 and TRBJ2-2; 7 bases map to TRBD2. The CDR3 runs 13 residues. CDR1 and CDR2 from the germline V gene are SGHDT and YYEEEE. The V segment lost 6 bases and the J segment 7 bases; nucleotides outside the gene matches: 6. Here the CDR3 DNA reads TGTGCCAGCAACCCGGGAGGCATCGGGGAGCTGTTTTTT. Its translation: CASNPGGIGELFF.

J is TRBJ1-5 and V is TRBV7-2; D is unresolved. The V end lost 5 bases, the J end lost 0 bases, and 8 bases lay between the germline ends. The CDR3 covers 14 residues. Looked up from germline, CDR1 is SGHTA and CDR2 is FQGNSA. The CDR3 region is CASSHSNSNQPQHF. The CDR3, as DNA: TGTGCCAGCAGCCACAGCAATAGCAATCAGCCCCAGCATTTT.

A few counts support this clone. The V and J genes are TRBV10-3 and TRBJ1-2; D gene uncertain. Trimming took 0 bases from V and 0 from J, leaving 8 bases between them. Germline assignment: CDR1 ENHRY and CDR2 SYGVKD. The CDR3 extends over 15 amino acids. The CDR3 sequence is CAISESILTNYGYTF. The CDR3 DNA reads TGTGCCATCAGTGAGTCTATATTAACTAACTATGGCTACACCTTC.

The V call is TRBV28, the J call TRBJ1-1; 8 bases match TRBD1. Germline trimming cut 5 bases from V and 4 bases from J; bases unmatched to any gene: 9. The CDR3 totals 15 residues. The germline V gene encodes CDR1 MDHEN and CDR2 SYDVKM. The CDR3 loop is CASSPGGDRSTEAFF. The CDR3 DNA reads TGTGCCAGCAGTCCAGGGGGGGACAGGAGCACTGAAGCTTTCTTT.

The CDR3 DNA reads TGCGCCAGCAGCCCACGGACAGGGCTCGGCTACACCTTC. Amino acid sequence: CASSPRTGLGYTF. V usage is TRBV5-1 and J usage is TRBJ1-2; the match to TRBD1 covers 8 bases. Germline V lookup: CDR1 SGHRS, CDR2 YFSETQ. This CDR3 has 13 residues. Germline trimming cut 4 bases from V and 8 bases from J; bases unmatched to any gene: 7. Complete variable domain (other parts from reference TRBV5-1 and TRBJ1-2): KAGVTQTPRYLIKTRGQQVTLSCSPISGHRSVSWYQQTPGQGLQFLFEYFSETQRNKGNFPGRFSGRQFSNSRSEMNVSTLELGDSALYLCASSPRTGLGYTFGSGTRLTVV.